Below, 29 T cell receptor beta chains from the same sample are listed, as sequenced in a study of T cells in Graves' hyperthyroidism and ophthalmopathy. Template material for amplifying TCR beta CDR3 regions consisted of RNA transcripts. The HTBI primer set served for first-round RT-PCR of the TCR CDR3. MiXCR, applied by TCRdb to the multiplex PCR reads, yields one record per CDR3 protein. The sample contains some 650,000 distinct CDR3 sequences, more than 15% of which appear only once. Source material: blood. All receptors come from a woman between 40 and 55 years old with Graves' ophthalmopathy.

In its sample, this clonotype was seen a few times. CDR3 bases: TGTGCCACCAGTGCCGGGACTAGCGGGAACTACGAGCAGTACTTC. It yields the protein CATSAGTSGNYEQYF. The chain employs TRBV24-1 and TRBJ2-7; 13 bases are shared with TRBD2. V shed 5 bases and J 3 bases; nucleotides not matched to a gene: 3. The CDR3 covers 15 residues. The germline CDR1 and CDR2 sequences are KGHDR and SFDVKD.

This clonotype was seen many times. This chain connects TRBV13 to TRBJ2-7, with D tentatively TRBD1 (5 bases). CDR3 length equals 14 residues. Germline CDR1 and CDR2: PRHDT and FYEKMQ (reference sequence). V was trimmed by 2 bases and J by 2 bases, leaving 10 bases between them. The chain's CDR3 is CASSLSQGPYEQYF. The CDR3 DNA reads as TGTGCCAGCAGCTTAAGCCAGGGTCCCTACGAGCAGTACTTC.

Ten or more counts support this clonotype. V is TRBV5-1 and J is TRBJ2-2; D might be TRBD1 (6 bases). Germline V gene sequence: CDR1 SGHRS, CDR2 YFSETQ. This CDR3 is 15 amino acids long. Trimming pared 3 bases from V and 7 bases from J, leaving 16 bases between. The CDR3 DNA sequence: TGCGCCAGCAGCTCGGTACAGGGTTTGGACGGGGAGCTGTTTTTT. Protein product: CASSSVQGLDGELFF.

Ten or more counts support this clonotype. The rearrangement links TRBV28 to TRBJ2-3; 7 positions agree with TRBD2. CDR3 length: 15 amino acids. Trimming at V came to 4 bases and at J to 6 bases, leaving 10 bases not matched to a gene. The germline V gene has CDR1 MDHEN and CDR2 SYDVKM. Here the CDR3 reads CASSWGGLVGDTQYF. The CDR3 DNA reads TGTGCCAGCAGTTGGGGGGGGTTGGTTGGGGATACGCAGTATTTT.

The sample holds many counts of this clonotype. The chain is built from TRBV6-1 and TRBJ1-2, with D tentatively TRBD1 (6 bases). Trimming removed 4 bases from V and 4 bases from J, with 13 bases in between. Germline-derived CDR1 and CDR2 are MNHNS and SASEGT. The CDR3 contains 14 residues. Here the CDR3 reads CASSGGRGSYGYTF. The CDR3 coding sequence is TGTGCCAGCAGTGGGGGCAGGGGTTCCTATGGCTACACCTTC.

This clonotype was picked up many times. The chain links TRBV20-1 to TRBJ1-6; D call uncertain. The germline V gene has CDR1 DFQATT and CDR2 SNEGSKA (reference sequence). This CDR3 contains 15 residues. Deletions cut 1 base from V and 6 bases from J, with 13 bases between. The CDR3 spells CSARVLDAPNSPLHF. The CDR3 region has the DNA TGCAGTGCTAGAGTCCTGGACGCCCCTAATTCACCCCTCCACTTT.

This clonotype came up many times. The CDR3 loop reads CASSKNPRGRSPLHF. The CDR3 region has the DNA TGTGCCAGCAGTAAAAACCCCAGGGGGCGATCACCCCTCCACTTT. The rearrangement links TRBV28 to TRBJ1-6, with 8 bases that match TRBD1. Per the germline V gene, CDR1 is MDHEN and CDR2 is SYDVKM. Trimming removed 5 bases from V and 10 bases from J; junction bases left unmatched: 10. This CDR3 has 15 residues. The whole variable domain, filled in from reference TRBV28 and TRBJ1-6, reads DVKVTQSSRYLVKRTGEKVFLECVQDMDHENMFWYRQDPGLGLRLIYFSYDVKMKEKGDIPEGYSVSREKKERFSLILESASTNQTSMYLCASSKNPRGRSPLHFGNGTRLTVT.

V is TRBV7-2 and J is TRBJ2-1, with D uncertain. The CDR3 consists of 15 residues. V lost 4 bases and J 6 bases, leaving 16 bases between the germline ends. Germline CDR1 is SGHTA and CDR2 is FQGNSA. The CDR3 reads CASSSRPRSGNEQFF. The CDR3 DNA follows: TGTGCCAGCAGCTCCCGCCCCAGATCGGGCAATGAGCAGTTCTTC. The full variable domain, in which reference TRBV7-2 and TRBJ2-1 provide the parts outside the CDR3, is GAGVSQSPSNKVTEKGKDVELRCDPISGHTALYWYRQSLGQGLEFLIYFQGNSAPDKSGLPSDRFSAERTGGSVSTLTIQRTQQEDSAVYLCASSSRPRSGNEQFFGPGTRLTVL.

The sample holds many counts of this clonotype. The DNA for the CDR3 is TGTGCCAGCAGTCCCGGGACAGGCGATAGGTATAGCAATCAGCCCCAGCATTTT. Translating gives CASSPGTGDRYSNQPQHF. This sequence joins TRBV6-2 or TRBV6-3 and TRBJ1-5; TRBD1 matches at 8 bases. The CDR3 spans 18 residues. CDR1 MNHEY and CDR2 SVGEGT come from the germline V gene. V was clipped by 5 bases and J by 0 bases; unmatched bases: 12.

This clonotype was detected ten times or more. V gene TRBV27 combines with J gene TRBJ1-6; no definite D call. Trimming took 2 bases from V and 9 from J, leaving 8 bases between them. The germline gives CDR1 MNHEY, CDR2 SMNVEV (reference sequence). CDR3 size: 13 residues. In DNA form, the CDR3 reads TGTGCCAGCAGTTTACGTCGCGGTTCACCCCTCCACTTT. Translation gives CASSLRRGSPLHF.

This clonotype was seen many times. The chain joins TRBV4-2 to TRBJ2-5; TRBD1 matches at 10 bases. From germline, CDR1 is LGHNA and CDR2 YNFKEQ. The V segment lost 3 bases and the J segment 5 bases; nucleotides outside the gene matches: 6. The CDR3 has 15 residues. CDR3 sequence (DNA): TGTGCCAGCAGCCAGGGGACAGGGGACGTTGAGACCCAGTACTTC. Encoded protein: CASSQGTGDVETQYF.

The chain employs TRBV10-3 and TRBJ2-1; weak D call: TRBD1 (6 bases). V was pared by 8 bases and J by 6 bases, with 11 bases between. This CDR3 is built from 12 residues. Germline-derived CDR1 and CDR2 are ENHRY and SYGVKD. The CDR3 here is CAIGGLLNEQFF. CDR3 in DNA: TGTGCCATCGGGGGCCTCCTCAATGAGCAGTTCTTC.

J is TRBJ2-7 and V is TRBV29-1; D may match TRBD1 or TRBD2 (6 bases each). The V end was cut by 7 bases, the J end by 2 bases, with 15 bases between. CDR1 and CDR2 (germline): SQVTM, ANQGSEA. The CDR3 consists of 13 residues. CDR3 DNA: TGCAGCGCTGTGCGGGACACCCCCTACGAGCAGTACTTC. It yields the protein CSAVRDTPYEQYF.

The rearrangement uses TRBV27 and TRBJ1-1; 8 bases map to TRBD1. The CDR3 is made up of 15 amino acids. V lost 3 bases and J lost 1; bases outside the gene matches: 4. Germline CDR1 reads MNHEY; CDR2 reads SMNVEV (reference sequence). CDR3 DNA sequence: TGTGCCAGCAGTTTTGGACAGGGACGGAACACTGAAGCTTTCTTT. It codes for CASSFGQGRNTEAFF.

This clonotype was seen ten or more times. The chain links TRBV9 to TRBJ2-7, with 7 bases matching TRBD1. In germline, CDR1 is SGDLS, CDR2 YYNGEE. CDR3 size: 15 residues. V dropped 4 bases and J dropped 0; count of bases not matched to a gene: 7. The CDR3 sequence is CASSPRDSSSYEQYF. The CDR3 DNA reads TGTGCCAGCAGCCCCCGGGACAGTAGCTCCTACGAGCAGTACTTC.

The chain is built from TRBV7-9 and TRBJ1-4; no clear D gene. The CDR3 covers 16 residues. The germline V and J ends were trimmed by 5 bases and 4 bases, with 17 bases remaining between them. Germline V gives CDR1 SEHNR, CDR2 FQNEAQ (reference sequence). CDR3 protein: CASSPVEPGFNEKLFF. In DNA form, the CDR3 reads TGTGCCAGCAGCCCCGTTGAGCCGGGGTTTAATGAAAAACTGTTTTTT.

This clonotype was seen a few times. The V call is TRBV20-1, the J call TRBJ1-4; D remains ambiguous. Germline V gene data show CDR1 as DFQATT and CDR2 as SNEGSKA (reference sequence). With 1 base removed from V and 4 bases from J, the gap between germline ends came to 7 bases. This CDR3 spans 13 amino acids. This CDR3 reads CSARVVNNEKLFF. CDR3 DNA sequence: TGCAGTGCTAGAGTGGTTAATAATGAAAAACTGTTTTTT.

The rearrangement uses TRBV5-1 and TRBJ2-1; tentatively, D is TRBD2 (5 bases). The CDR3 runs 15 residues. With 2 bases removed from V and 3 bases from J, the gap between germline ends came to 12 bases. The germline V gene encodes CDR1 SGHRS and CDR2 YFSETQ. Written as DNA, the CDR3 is TGCGCCAGCAGCTTAAGCGGTTATATCTACAATGAGCAGTTCTTC. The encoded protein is CASSLSGYIYNEQFF.

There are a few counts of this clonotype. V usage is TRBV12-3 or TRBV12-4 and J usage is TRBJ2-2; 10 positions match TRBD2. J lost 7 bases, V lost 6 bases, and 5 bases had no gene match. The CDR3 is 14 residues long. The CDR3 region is CASRGLAFYGELFF. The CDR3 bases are TGTGCCAGCAGGGGACTAGCGTTCTACGGGGAGCTGTTTTTT.

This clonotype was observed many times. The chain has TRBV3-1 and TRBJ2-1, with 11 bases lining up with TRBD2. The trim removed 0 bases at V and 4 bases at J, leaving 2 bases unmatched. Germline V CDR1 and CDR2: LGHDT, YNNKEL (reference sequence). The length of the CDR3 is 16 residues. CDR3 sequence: CASSQELAGVYNEQFF. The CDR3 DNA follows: TGTGCCAGCAGCCAAGAACTAGCGGGAGTATACAATGAGCAGTTCTTC.

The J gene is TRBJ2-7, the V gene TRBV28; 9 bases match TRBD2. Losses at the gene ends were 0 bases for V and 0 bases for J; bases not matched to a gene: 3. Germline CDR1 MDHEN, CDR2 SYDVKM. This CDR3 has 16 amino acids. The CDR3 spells CASSLWLAGSSYEQYF. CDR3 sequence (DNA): TGTGCCAGCAGTTTATGGCTAGCGGGGAGCTCCTACGAGCAGTACTTC.

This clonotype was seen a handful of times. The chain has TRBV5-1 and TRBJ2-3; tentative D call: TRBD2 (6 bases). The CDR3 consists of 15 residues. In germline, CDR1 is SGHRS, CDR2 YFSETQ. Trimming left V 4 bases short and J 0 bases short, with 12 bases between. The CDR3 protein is CASSGEGTSTDTQYF. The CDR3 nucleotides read TGCGCCAGCAGCGGAGAGGGGACTAGCACAGATACGCAGTATTTT.

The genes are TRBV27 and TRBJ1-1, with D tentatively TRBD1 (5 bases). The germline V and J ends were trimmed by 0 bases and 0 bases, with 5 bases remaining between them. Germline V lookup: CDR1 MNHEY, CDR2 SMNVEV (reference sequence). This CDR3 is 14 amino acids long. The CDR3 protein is CASSLSDMNTEAFF. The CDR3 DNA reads TGTGCCAGCAGTTTATCGGACATGAACACTGAAGCTTTCTTT.

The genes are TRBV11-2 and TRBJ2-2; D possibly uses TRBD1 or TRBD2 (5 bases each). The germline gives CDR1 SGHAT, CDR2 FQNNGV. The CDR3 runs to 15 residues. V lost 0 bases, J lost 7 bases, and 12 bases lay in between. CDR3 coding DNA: TGTGCCAGCAGCTTAGATGGTCGAGGGGTCGGGGAGCTGTTTTTT. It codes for CASSLDGRGVGELFF.

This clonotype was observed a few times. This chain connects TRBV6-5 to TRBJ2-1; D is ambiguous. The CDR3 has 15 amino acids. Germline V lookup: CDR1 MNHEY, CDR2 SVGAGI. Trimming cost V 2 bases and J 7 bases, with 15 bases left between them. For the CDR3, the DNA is TGTGCCAGCAGTTACACCTACGACTCGTCAAATGAGCAGTTCTTC. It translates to CASSYTYDSSNEQFF.

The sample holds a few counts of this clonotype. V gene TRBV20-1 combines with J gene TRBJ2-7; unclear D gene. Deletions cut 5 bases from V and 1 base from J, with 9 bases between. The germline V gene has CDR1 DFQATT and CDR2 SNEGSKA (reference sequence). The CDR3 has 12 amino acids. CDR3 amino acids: CSAEKGSYEQYF. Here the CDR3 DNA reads TGCAGTGCTGAGAAGGGTTCCTACGAGCAGTACTTC.

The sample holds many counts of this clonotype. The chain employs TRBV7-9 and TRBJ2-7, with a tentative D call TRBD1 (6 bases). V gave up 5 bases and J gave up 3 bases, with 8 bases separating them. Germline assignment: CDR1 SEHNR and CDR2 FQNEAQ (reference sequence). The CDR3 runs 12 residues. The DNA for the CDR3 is TGTGCCAGCAGCCGGGACAACTACGAGCAGTACTTC. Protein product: CASSRDNYEQYF. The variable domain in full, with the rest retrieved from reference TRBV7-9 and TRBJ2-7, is DTGVSQNPRHKITKRGQNVTFRCDPISEHNRLYWYRQTLGQGPEFLTYFQNEAQLEKSRLLSDRFSAERPKGSFSTLEIQRTEQGDSAMYLCASSRDNYEQYFGPGTRLTVT.

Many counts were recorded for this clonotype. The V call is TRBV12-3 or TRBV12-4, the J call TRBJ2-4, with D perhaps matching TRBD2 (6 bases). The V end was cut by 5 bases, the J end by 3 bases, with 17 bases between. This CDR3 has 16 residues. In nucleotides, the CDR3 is TGTGCCAGCAGTCCACCACTAGCCTCGGGCAAAAACATTCAGTACTTC. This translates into CASSPPLASGKNIQYF.

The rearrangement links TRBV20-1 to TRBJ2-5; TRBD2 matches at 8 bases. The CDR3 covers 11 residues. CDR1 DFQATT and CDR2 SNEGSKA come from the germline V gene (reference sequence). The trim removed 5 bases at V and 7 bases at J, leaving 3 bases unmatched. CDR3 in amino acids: CSASGGTTQYF. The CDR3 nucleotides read TGCAGTGCTTCGGGGGGGACGACCCAGTACTTC.